These 13 T cell receptor beta chains were sequenced from one sample in a study of T cell responses to AZD1222 COVID-19 vaccine. Libraries were prepared by immunoSEQ multiplex PCR; TCRdb keeps only in-frame clonotypes and omits some of them. The repertoire holds 150,000 to 200,000 clones, with 70% to 90% as singletons. The sequenced sample was peripheral blood, obtained on day 0 of AZD1222 vaccination. The source of these receptors is an adult in good health.

This chain uses TRBV6-5 with TRBJ2-3, with 8 bases lining up with TRBD1. The V and J ends lost 3 bases and 7 bases, in that order; junction bases with no gene match: 9. Germline values: CDR1 MNHEY, CDR2 SVGAGI. The CDR3 consists of 15 residues. The CDR3 loop is CASSYRAGGRNTQYF. The CDR3, as DNA: TGTGCCAGCAGTTATCGGGCAGGGGGCCGAAATACGCAGTATTTT.

The chain carries TRBV5-6 and TRBJ1-1, with 10 bases fitting TRBD1. From germline, CDR1 is SGHDT and CDR2 YYEEEE. Germline trimming cut 1 base from V and 6 bases from J; bases unmatched to any gene: 6. This CDR3 is built from 15 residues. The chain's CDR3 is CASSLRLTGGSEAFF. The CDR3 DNA is TGTGCCAGCAGCTTGAGGTTGACAGGGGGCTCTGAAGCTTTCTTT.

The chain joins TRBV18 to TRBJ2-2, with TRBD1 matching 10 bases. The germline CDR1 and CDR2 sequences are KGHSH and LQKENI. The junction had 5 bases not matched to a gene; V was cut back by 6 bases and J by 1 base. This CDR3 comprises 16 residues. The CDR3 DNA sequence: TGTGCCAGCTCCGCCGGGACAGGGGTGAACACCGGGGAGCTGTTTTTT. It codes for CASSAGTGVNTGELFF.

The chain joins TRBV6-5 to TRBJ2-7, with D possibly TRBD2 on 5 matching bases. The CDR3 is made up of 13 amino acids. Trimming stripped 6 bases from V and 4 bases from J, with 13 bases between. Germline V gene data show CDR1 as MNHEY and CDR2 as SVGAGI. DNA of the CDR3: TGTGCCAGCAGGCTCGGGGAGTATTACGAGCAGTACTTC. This translates into CASRLGEYYEQYF.

This clone was counted only a few times. The chain couples TRBV7-3 to TRBJ2-7, with TRBD2 identical over 10 bases. The CDR3 is made up of 18 amino acids. The germline CDR1 and CDR2 sequences are SGHTA and FQGTGA. The V and J ends lost 6 bases and 5 bases, in that order; junction bases with no gene match: 19. The CDR3 DNA sequence: TGTGCCAGCAGAAAACCCATAGGGGCTAGCGGGAGTACCAACGAGCAGTACTTC. This sequence encodes CASRKPIGASGSTNEQYF.

The rearrangement uses TRBV5-1 and TRBJ1-2; possible D gene TRBD1, 6 bases. Between the trimmed V and J ends, which lost 4 bases and 6 bases, there was a span of 16 bases. Germline loops: CDR1 SGHRS, CDR2 YFSETQ. The CDR3 extends over 14 amino acids. CDR3 region: CASSPNQGWNGYTF. CDR3 bases: TGCGCCAGCAGCCCTAATCAGGGGTGGAATGGCTACACCTTC.

The rearrangement joins TRBV5-4 to TRBJ2-5; TRBD2 agrees at 15 bases. The CDR3 contains 16 residues. Germline V gives CDR1 SGHNT, CDR2 YYREEE (reference sequence). With 4 bases clipped from V and 5 bases from J, the junction kept 6 bases outside the gene matches. The CDR3 nucleotides read TGTGCCAGCAGCGGACTAGCGGGGGGGCCTTCGGAGACCCAGTACTTC. It yields the protein CASSGLAGGPSETQYF.

V gene TRBV28 combines with J gene TRBJ2-2; possible D gene TRBD2, 6 bases. This CDR3 spans 15 amino acids. Trimming removed 9 bases at V and 6 bases at J, with 20 bases between. CDR1 is MDHEN and CDR2 is SYDVKM in the germline V gene. The CDR3: CASGLNGGKAGELFF. The CDR3 DNA reads TGTGCCAGTGGGCTGAACGGGGGAAAGGCCGGGGAGCTGTTTTTT.

The CDR3 reads CASSVNTEAFF. In DNA, the CDR3 is TGTGCCAGCTCCGTAAACACTGAAGCTTTCTTT. J is TRBJ1-1 and V is TRBV6-6; D remains unclear. The length of the CDR3 is 11 residues. Trimming took 8 bases from V and 2 from J, leaving 6 bases between them. Germline values: CDR1 MNHNY, CDR2 SVGAGI (reference sequence).

This chain uses TRBV6-4 with TRBJ2-3; no clear D. Trimming cost V 5 bases and J 5 bases, with 11 bases left between them. This CDR3 has 13 residues. From germline, CDR1 is MRHNA and CDR2 SNTAGT. This chain's CDR3 is CASSPSGLDTQYF. As DNA, the CDR3 is TGTGCCAGCAGTCCCTCTGGGCTAGATACGCAGTATTTT.

Remarks on this clone: Additional DNA sequences in this sample encode the identical CDR3. The chain employs TRBV18 and TRBJ1-5; D might be TRBD1 (5 bases). This CDR3 spans 14 amino acids. V lost 3 bases, J lost 4 bases, and 10 bases lay in between. Germline CDR1 KGHSH, CDR2 LQKENI. The CDR3 DNA sequence: TGTGCCAGCTCACCGGGGACTGGGAATCAGCCCCAGCATTTT. Protein sequence: CASSPGTGNQPQHF. The complete variable domain, with remaining parts taken from reference TRBV18 and TRBJ1-5, reads NAGVMQNPRHLVRRRGQEARLRCSPMKGHSHVYWYRQLPEEGLKFMVYLQKENIIDESGMPKERFSAEFPKEGPSILRIQQVVRGDSAAYFCASSPGTGNQPQHFGDGTRLSIL.

The V gene is TRBV7-2, the J gene TRBJ2-5; D is perhaps TRBD1 (5 bases). CDR3 size: 13 residues. Trimming took off 5 bases at V and 1 base at J, with 8 bases between the two ends. CDR1 and CDR2 from the germline V gene are SGHTA and FQGNSA. The CDR3: CASSADSQETQYF. CDR3 bases: TGTGCCAGCAGCGCCGACAGCCAAGAGACCCAGTACTTC.

This chain links TRBV9 with TRBJ1-2; no definite D call. This CDR3 has 14 residues. V was cut by 3 bases and J by 2 bases, with 11 bases left in between. Germline assignment: CDR1 SGDLS and CDR2 YYNGEE. CDR3 region: CASSGLTSNYGYTF. The CDR3 DNA reads TGTGCCAGCAGCGGACTGACCAGCAACTATGGCTACACCTTC.